The clone carrying this T cell receptor beta chain is medium-sized (0.01 to 0.1%) within its sample. Its antigen is not identified. Study results and limitations: Under 2.2% of tumor Treg sequences matched blood Tregs or memory cells. Tumor-infiltrating Treg TCR alpha and beta sequences overlapped most with tumor naive CD4+ T cells, then blood naive. Tumor memory CD4+ T cell TCR gene usage clustered with blood and lymph node memory CD4+ cells and lymph node naive CD4+ cells.

Tregs were sorted as CD4+CD25+CD127-/low cells. V gave up 6 bases and J gave up 4 bases, with 9 bases separating them. The CDR3 is 12 amino acids. Adaptor-ligated barcode primers were used to amplify TRBV12-4/TRBJ1-2 clonotypes. Using its own MiXCR run on the multiplex PCR reads, TCRdb lists one record per CDR3 protein. There are about 670 distinct CDR3 sequences in the sample; approximately 24% occur only once, and 25% to 30% lies in the top ten. The chain recombines TRBV12-3 or TRBV12-4 with TRBJ1-2, with a weak D call TRBD1 (5 bases). This receptor was obtained from a female donor with breast cancer. The sequenced sample consisted of Tregs sorted from blood. CDR3 nucleotide sequence: TGTGCCAGCAGCCGACAGCTCTATGGCTACACCTTC. Translation gives CASSRQLYGYTF.